Below are 9 T cell receptor beta chains sequenced from a single sample in a study of response to subunit inactivated influenza vaccine. One entry per CDR3 protein results from TCRdb running MiXCR on the RT-PCR reads. The table has some 850,000 distinct CDR3 sequences, 15% to 20% seen once. The sample here was PBMCs from blood, taken 5 to 6 days after vaccination. These receptors all stem from a man in his fifties who received an inactivated influenza vaccine.

The chain joins TRBV7-6 to TRBJ1-1, with D possibly being TRBD1 (5 bases). From germline, CDR1 is SGHVS and CDR2 FNYEAQ. V was clipped by 5 bases and J by 0 bases, with 10 bases between them. CDR3 length equals 14 residues. The CDR3 DNA reads TGTGCCAGCAGCATGGGACGGCTGAACACTGAAGCTTTCTTT. Protein: CASSMGRLNTEAFF.

This clonotype has ten or more counts. This sequence joins TRBV20-1 and TRBJ2-5, with D possibly matching TRBD1 (5 bases). CDR3 size: 15 residues. Deletions cut 0 bases from V and 4 bases from J, with 15 bases between. The V gene's germline CDR1 is DFQATT and CDR2 SNEGSKA (reference sequence). The CDR3 nucleotides are TGCAGTGCTAGAGATTCAATAAGGGGCAGAGAGACCCAGTACTTC. Translating gives CSARDSIRGRETQYF.

This clonotype was seen a handful of times. The rearrangement joins TRBV29-1 to TRBJ2-1; 7 bases line up with TRBD2. Germline CDR1 SQVTM, CDR2 ANQGSEA. The CDR3 extends over 13 amino acids. V lost 8 bases to trimming and J lost 1 base; unmatched junction nucleotides: 5. The CDR3 DNA follows: TGCAGCTCCGGGGGGAGATCCTACAATGAGCAGTTCTTC. Translated, it gives CSSGGRSYNEQFF.

This clonotype has a handful of counts. The V and J genes are TRBV5-1 and TRBJ2-3, with no clear D. CDR3 length: 14 amino acids. Trimming stripped 6 bases from V and 2 bases from J, with 13 bases between. Per the germline V gene, CDR1 is SGHRS and CDR2 is YFSETQ. CDR3 bases: TGCGCCAGCATGTGGACGACGAACACAGATACGCAGTATTTT. Its translation: CASMWTTNTDTQYF.

This chain connects TRBV20-1 to TRBJ2-7; 9 bases are a match to TRBD1. The V gene end was trimmed by 3 bases and the J gene end by 4 bases; junction bases not matched to a gene: 13. There are 16 residues in the CDR3. Germline CDR1 reads DFQATT; CDR2 reads SNEGSKA (reference sequence). CDR3 protein: CSARDPGQGRLYEQYF. As DNA, the CDR3 is TGCAGTGCTAGGGATCCGGGACAGGGAAGGTTATACGAGCAGTACTTC.

This chain uses TRBV5-5 with TRBJ1-1, with 7 positions matching TRBD1. Per germline, CDR1 SGHKS and CDR2 YYEKEE (reference sequence). Trimming took 5 bases from V and 4 from J; bases not matched to a gene: 8. This CDR3 is 14 amino acids long. In nucleotides, the CDR3 is TGTGCCAGCAGGCCCGGGACAGCATTCACTGAAGCTTTCTTT. Translating gives CASRPGTAFTEAFF.

This clonotype was observed a handful of times. This rearrangement joins TRBV12-3 or TRBV12-4 to TRBJ1-1; D ambiguous. V dropped 8 bases and J dropped 4 bases, with 14 bases sitting between them. This CDR3 spans 13 amino acids. The CDR3 here is CASARVSGTEAFF. CDR3 nucleotides: TGTGCCAGCGCGAGGGTTTCGGGCACTGAAGCTTTCTTT.

This clonotype was found a few times. The chain recombines TRBV7-2 with TRBJ2-3; TRBD1 is a possible D gene (5 bases). The CDR3 sequence is 16 residues long. Germline CDR1 is SGHTA and CDR2 is FQGNSA. V shed 7 bases and J shed 1 base, with 18 bases lying between them. The CDR3 reads CASTQGSGRGTDTQYF. The CDR3 nucleotides are TGTGCCAGCACCCAGGGAAGTGGAAGGGGCACAGATACGCAGTATTTT. Full variable domain (rest looked up from reference TRBV7-2 and TRBJ2-3): GAGVSQSPSNKVTEKGKDVELRCDPISGHTALYWYRQSLGQGLEFLIYFQGNSAPDKSGLPSDRFSAERTGGSVSTLTIQRTQQEDSAVYLCASTQGSGRGTDTQYFGPGTRLTVL.

With respect to this clonotype: This may stem from a read error, because a much larger clone lies one nucleotide away. The V call is TRBV7-8, the J call TRBJ2-7; 10 bases are shared with TRBD1. V trimming: 2 bases; J trimming: 6 bases; junction bases outside the gene matches: 4. Germline values: CDR1 SGHVS, CDR2 FQNEAQ. CDR3 length: 14 amino acids. CDR3 residues: CASSLLDRGGEQYF. As DNA, the CDR3 is TGTGCCAGCAGCTTATTGGACAGGGGGGGCGAGCAGTACTTC.